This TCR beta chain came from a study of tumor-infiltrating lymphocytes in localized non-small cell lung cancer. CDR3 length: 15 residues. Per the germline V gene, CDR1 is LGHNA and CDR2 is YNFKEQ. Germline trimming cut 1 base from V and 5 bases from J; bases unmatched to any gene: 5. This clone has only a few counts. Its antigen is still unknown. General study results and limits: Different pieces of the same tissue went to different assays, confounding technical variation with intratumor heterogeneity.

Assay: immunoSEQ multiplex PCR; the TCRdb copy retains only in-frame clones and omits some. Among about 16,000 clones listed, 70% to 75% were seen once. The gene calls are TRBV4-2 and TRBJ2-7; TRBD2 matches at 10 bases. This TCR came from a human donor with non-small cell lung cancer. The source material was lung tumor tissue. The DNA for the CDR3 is TGTGCCAGCAGCCAAGCGCTAGCGGGAGCCCACGAGCAGTACTTC. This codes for CASSQALAGAHEQYF.